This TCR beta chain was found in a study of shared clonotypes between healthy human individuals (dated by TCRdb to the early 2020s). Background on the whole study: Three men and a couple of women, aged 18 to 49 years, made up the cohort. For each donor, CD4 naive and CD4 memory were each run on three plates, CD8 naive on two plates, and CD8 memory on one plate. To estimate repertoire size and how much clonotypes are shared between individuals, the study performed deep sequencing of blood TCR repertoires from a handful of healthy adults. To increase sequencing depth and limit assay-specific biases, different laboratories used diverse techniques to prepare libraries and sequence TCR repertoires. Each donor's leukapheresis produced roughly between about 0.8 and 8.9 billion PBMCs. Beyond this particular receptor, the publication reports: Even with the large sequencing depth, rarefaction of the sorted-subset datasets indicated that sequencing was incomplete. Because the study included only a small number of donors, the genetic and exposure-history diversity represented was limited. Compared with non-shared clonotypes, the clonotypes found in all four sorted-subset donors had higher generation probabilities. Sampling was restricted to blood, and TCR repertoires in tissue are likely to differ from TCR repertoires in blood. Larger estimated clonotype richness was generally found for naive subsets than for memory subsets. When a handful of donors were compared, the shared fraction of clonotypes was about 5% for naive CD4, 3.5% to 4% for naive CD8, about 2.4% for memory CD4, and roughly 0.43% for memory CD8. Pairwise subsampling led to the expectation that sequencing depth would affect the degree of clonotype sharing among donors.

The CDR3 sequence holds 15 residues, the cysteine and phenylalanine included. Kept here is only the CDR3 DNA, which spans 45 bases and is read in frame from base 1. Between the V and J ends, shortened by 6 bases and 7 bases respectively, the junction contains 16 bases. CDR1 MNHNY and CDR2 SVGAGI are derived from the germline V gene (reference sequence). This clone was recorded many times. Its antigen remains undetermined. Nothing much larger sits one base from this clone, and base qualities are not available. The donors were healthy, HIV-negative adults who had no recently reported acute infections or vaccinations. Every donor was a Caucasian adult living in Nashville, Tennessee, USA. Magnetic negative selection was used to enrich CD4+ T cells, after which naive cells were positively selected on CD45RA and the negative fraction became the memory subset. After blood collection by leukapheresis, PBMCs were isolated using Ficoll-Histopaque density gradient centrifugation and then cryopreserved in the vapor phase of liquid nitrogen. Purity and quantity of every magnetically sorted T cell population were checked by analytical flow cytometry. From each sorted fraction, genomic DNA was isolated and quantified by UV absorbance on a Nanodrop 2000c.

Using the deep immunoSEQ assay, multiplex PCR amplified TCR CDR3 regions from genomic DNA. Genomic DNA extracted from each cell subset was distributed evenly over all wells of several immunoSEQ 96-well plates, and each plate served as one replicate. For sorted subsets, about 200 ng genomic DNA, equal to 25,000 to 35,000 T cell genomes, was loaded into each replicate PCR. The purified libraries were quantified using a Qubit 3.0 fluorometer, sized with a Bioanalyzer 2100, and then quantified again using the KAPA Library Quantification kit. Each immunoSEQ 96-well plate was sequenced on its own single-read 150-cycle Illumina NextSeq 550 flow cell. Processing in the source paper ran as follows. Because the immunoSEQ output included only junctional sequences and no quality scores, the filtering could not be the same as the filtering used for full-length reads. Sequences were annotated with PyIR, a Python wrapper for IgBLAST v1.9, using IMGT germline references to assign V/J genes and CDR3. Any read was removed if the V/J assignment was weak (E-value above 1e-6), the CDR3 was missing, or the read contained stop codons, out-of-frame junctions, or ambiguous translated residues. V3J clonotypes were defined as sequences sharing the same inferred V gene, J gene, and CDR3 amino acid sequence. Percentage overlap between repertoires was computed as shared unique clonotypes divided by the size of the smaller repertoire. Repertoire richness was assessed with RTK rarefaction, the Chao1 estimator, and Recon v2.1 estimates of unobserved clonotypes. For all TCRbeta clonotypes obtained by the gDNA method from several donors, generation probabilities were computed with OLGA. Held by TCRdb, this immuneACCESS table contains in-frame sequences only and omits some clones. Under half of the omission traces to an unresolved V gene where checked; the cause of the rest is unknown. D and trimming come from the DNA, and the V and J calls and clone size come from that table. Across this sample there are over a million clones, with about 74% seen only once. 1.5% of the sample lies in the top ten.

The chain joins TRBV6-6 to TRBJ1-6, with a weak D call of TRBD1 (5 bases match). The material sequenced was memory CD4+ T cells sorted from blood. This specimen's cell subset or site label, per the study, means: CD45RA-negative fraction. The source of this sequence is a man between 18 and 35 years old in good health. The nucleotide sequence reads TGTGCCAGCAGGCCCTCATCCTCAGGGAATTCACCCCTCCACTTT. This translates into CASRPSSSGNSPLHF.